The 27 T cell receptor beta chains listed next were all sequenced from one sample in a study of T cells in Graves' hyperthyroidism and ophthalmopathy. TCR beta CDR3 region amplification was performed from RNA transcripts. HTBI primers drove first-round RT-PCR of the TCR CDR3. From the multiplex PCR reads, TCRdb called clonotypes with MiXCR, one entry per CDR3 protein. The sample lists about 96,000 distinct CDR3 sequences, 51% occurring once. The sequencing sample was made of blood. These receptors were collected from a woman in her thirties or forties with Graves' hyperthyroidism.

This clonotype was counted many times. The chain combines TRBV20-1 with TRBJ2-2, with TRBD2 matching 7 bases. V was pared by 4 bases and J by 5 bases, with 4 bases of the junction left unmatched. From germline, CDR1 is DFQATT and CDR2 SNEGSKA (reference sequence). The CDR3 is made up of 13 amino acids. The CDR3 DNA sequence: TGCAGTGCTATGGGGGGGGAGACCGGGGAGCTGTTTTTT. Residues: CSAMGGETGELFF.

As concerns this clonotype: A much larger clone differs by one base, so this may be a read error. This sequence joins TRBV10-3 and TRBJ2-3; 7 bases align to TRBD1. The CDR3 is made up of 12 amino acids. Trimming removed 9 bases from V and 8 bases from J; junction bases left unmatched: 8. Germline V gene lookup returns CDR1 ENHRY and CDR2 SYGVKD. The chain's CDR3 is CAISTGPGTQYF. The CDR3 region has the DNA TGTGCCATATCGACAGGGCCAGGTACGCAGTATTTT.

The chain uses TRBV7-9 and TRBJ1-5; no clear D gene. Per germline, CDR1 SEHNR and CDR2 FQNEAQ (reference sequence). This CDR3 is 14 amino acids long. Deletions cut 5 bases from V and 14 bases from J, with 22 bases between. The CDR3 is CASSQTSGSPYEHF. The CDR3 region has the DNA TGTGCCAGCAGCCAGACTAGCGGGAGTCCGTACGAGCATTTT.

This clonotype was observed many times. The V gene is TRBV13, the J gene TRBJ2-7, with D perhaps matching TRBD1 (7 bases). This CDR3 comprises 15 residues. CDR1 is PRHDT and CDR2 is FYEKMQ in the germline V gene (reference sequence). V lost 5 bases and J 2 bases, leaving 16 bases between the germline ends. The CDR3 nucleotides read TGTGCCAGCAGCCCGAGGAGGGGGCTGGCCTACGAGCAGTACTTC. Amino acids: CASSPRRGLAYEQYF.

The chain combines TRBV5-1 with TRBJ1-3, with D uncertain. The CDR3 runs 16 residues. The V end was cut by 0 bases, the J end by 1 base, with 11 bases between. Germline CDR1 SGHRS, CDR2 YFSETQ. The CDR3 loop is CASSLGLGKSGNTIYF. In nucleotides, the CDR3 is TGCGCCAGCAGCTTGGGATTGGGGAAATCTGGAAACACCATATATTTT.

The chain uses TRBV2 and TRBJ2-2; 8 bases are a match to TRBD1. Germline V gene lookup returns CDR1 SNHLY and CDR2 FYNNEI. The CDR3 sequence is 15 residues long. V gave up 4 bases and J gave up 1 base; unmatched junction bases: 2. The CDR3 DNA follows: TGTGCCAGCAGTGCCGGGACAGGGAACACCGGGGAGCTGTTTTTT. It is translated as CASSAGTGNTGELFF.

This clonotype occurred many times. This chain's CDR3 is CASSKLWGGHQPQHF. The DNA for the CDR3 is TGTGCCAGCAGTAAGCTCTGGGGGGGCCATCAGCCCCAGCATTTT. The V gene is TRBV2, the J gene TRBJ1-5, with a tentative D call TRBD1 (6 bases). This CDR3 has 15 residues. Trimming removed 5 bases from V and 5 bases from J, with 16 bases in between. CDR1 SNHLY and CDR2 FYNNEI come from the germline V gene.

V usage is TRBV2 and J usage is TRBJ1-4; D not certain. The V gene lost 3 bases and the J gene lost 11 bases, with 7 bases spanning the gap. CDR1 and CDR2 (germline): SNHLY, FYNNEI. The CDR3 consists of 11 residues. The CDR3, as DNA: TGTGCCAGCAGTGAGTTAGAGAAACTGTTTTTT. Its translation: CASSELEKLFF.

Here the CDR3 DNA reads TGTGCCAGCAGTCGCTCCGATCCTAGCGGGATTTCGGTTTACGAGCAGTACTTC. As protein: CASSRSDPSGISVYEQYF. The chain is built from TRBV6-5 and TRBJ2-7, with 9 bases aligning to TRBD2. V lost 5 bases and J lost 4; bases outside the gene matches: 18. The CDR3 consists of 18 residues. Germline lookup yields CDR1 MNHEY and CDR2 SVGAGI.

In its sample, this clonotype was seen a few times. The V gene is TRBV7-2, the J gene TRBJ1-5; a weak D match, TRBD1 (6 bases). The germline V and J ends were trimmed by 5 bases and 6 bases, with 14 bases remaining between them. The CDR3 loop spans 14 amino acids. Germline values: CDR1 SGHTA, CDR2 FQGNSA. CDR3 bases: TGTGCCAGCAGCCCCTGGGGGGCTGGTCAGCCCCAGCATTTT. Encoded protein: CASSPWGAGQPQHF.

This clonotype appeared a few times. The CDR3 loop is CASSPSGRSGQYF. The CDR3 region has the DNA TGTGCCAGCAGCCCTTCGGGGCGCTCAGGGCAGTACTTC. The chain combines TRBV9 with TRBJ2-7; D possibly matches TRBD1 or TRBD2 (5 bases each). The CDR3 is 13 amino acids. The germline V gene has CDR1 SGDLS and CDR2 YYNGEE. V lost 4 bases to trimming and J lost 9 bases, with 17 bases between them.

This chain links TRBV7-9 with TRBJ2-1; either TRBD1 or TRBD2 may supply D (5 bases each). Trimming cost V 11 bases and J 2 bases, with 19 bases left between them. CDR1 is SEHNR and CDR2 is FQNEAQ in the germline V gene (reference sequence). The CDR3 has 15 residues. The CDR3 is CAWDGRGFPYNEQFF. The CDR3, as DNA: TGTGCCTGGGACGGCAGAGGCTTCCCCTACAATGAGCAGTTCTTC.

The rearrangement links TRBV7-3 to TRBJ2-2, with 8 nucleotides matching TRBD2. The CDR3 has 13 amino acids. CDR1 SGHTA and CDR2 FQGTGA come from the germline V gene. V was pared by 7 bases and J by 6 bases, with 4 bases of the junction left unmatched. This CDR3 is CASTVGGAGELFF. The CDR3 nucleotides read TGTGCCAGCACTGTCGGGGGGGCCGGGGAGCTGTTTTTT.

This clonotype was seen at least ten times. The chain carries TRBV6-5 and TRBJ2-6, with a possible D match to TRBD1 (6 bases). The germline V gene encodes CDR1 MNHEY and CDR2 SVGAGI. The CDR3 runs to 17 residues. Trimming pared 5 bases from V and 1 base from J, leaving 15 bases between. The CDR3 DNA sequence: TGTGCCAGCAGTGGGCGAGGGGGTGGGTCTGGGGCCAACGTCCTGACTTTC. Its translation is CASSGRGGGSGANVLTF.

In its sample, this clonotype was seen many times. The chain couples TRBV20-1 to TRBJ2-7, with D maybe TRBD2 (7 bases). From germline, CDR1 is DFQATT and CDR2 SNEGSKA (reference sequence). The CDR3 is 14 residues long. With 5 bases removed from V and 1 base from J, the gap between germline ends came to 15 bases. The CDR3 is CSADRRERSYEQYF. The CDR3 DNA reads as TGCAGTGCTGACAGGCGGGAGAGGTCCTACGAGCAGTACTTC.

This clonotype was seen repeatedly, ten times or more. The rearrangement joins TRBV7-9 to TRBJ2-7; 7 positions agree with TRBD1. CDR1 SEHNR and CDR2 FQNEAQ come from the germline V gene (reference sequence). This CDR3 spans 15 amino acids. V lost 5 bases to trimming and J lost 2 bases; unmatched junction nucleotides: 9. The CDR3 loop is CASSPRDRLTYEQYF. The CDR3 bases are TGTGCCAGCAGCCCCCGGGACAGATTGACCTACGAGCAGTACTTC.

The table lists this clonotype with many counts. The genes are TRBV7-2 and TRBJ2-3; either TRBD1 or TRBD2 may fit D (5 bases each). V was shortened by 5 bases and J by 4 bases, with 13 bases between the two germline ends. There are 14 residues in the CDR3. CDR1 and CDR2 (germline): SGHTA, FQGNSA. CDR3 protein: CASSQVRDPDTQYF. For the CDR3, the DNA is TGTGCCAGCAGCCAAGTGAGGGACCCAGATACGCAGTATTTT.

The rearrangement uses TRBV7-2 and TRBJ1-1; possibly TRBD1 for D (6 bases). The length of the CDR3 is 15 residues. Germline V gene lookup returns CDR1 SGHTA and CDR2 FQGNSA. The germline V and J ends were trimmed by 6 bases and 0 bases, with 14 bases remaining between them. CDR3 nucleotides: TGTGCCAGCAGGGGGGCCGGGGGAGTGAACACTGAAGCTTTCTTT. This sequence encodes CASRGAGGVNTEAFF. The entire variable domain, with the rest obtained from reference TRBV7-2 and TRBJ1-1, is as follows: GAGVSQSPSNKVTEKGKDVELRCDPISGHTALYWYRQSLGQGLEFLIYFQGNSAPDKSGLPSDRFSAERTGGSVSTLTIQRTQQEDSAVYLCASRGAGGVNTEAFFGQGTRLTVV.

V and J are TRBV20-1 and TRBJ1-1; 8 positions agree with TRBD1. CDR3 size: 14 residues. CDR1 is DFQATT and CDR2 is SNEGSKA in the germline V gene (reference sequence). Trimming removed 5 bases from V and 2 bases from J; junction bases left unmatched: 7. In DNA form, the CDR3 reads TGCAGTGCTTTCGAACAGGGGGGAAACACTGAAGCTTTCTTT. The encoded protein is CSAFEQGGNTEAFF.

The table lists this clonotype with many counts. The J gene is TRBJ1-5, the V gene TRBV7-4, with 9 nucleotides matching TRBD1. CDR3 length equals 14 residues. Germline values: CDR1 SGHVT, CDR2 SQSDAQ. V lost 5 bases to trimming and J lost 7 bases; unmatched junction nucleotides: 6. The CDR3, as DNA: TGTGCCAGCAGCACGAGACAGGGGGGACAGCCCCAGCATTTT. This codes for CASSTRQGGQPQHF. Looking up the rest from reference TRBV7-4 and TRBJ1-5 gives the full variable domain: GAGVSQSPRYKVAKRGRDVALRCDSISGHVTLYWYRQTLGQGSEVLTYSQSDAQRDKSGRPSGRFSAERPERSVSTLKIQRTEQGDSAVYLCASSTRQGGQPQHFGDGTRLSIL.

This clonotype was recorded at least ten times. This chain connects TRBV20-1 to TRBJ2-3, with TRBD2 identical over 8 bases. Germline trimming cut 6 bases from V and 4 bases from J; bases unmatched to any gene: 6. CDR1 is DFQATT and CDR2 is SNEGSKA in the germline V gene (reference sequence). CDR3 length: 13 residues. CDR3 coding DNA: TGCAGTGCCCCAGGACTAGCCCCAGATACGCAGTATTTT. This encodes CSAPGLAPDTQYF.

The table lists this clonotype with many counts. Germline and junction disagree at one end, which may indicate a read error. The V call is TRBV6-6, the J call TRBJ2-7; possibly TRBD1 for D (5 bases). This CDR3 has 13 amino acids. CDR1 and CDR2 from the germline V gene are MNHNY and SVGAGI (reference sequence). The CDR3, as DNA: TGTGCCAGCAGTAACTCGGACATCCACGAGCAGTACTTC. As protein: CASSNSDIHEQYF.

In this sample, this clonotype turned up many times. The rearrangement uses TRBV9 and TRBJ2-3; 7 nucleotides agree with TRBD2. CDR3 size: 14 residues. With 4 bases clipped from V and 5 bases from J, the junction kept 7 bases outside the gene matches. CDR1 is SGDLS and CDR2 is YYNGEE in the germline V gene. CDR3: CASSQEVAGDTQYF. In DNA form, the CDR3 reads TGTGCCAGCAGCCAAGAAGTAGCGGGAGATACGCAGTATTTT. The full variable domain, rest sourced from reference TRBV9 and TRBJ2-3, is DSGVTQTPKHLITATGQRVTLRCSPRSGDLSVYWYQQSLDQGLQFLIQYYNGEERAKGNILERFSAQQFPDLHSELNLSSLELGDSALYFCASSQEVAGDTQYFGPGTRLTVL.

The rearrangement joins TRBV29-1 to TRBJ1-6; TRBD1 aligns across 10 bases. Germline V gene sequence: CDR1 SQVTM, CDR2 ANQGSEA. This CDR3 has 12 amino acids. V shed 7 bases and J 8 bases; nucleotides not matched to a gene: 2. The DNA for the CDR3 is TGCAGCGGGGGACAGGGGTATTCACCCCTCCACTTT. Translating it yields CSGGQGYSPLHF.

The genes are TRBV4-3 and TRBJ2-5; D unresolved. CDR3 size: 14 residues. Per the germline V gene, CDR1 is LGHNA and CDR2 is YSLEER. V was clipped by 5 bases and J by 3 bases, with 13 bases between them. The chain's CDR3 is CASSATWGEETQYF. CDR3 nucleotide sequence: TGCGCCAGCAGCGCTACCTGGGGTGAAGAGACCCAGTACTTC.

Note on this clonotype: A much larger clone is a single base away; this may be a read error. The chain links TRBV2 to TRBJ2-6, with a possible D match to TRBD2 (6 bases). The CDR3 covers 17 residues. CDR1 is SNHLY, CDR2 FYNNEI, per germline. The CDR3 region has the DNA TGTGCCAGCAGTCCTGTGAAAGGGAGGTCTGGGGCCAGCGTCCTGACTTTC. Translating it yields CASSPVKGRSGASVLTF.

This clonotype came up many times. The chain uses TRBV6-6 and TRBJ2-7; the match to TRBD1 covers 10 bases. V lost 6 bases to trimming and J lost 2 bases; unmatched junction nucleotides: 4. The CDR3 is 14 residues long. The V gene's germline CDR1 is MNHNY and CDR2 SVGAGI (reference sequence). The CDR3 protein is CASSWTGGTYEQYF. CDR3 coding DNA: TGTGCCAGCAGCTGGACAGGGGGAACCTACGAGCAGTACTTC.